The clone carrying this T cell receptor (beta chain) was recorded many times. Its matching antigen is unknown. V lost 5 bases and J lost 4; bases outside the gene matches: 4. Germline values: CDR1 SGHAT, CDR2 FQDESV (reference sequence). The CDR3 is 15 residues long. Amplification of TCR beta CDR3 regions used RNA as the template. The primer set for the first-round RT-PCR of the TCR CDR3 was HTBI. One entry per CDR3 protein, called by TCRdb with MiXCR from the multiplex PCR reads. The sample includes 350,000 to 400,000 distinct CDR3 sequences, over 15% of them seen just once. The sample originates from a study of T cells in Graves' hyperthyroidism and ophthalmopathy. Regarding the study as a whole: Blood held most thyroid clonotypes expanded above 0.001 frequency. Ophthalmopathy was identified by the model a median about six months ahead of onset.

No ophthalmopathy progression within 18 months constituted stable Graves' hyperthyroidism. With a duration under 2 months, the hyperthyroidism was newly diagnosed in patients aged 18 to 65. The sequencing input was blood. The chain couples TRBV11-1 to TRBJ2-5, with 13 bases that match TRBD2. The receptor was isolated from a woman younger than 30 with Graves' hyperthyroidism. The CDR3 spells CASSGTSGEGETQYF. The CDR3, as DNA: TGTGCCAGCAGCGGGACTAGCGGGGAAGGAGAGACCCAGTACTTC.